Listed here is a single T cell receptor beta chain. The data belong to a study of brain metastases from non-small cell lung cancer. CDR3 length: 18 residues. V lost 1 base, J lost 8 bases, and 16 bases stayed unmatched. Per the germline V gene, CDR1 is KGHSH and CDR2 is LQKENI. TCRdb's copy holds only in-frame clones and misses some; the assay was immunoSEQ multiplex PCR. The data contain over a thousand clones, more than 75% of them seen just once; the ten biggest clones take up roughly 9.6%. The chain combines TRBV18 with TRBJ2-1, with 8 positions matching TRBD2. This receptor was identified in a donor at least 40 years old with non-small cell lung cancer. The sample taken for sequencing was tumor-adjacent normal tissue. The chain's CDR3 is CASSPRATGKREYDEQFF. CDR3 coding DNA: TGTGCCAGCTCACCACGAGCGACGGGCAAGCGGGAGTACGATGAGCAGTTCTTC.